This is a list of T cell receptor beta chains from one sample in a study of shared clonotypes between healthy human individuals. Using immunoSEQ multiplex PCR, the repertoire was profiled, and TCRdb retains in-frame clones only, with some absent. In the table there are under 1,100,000 clones, approximately 76% of which are singletons. The specimen sequenced was memory CD4+ T cells sorted from blood. The receptors were gathered from a young man in good health. Each CDR3 is given with its conserved first and last residue. The order of the fields is J gene, D gene, clone size, V gene, CDR3 DNA, CDR3 protein. A D gene is named only where the DNA matches it firmly. Size values are once, few and many counts, or a class for expanded clones, and some rows have none.

J gene: TRBJ2-1; D gene: TRBD2; clone size: once; V gene: TRBV7-2; CDR3 DNA: TGTGCCAGCAGCCCGGGACTAGCGGGAGATGAGCAGTTCTTC; CDR3 protein: CASSPGLAGDEQFF
J gene: TRBJ2-1; D gene: TRBD2; clone size: .; V gene: TRBV18; CDR3 DNA: TGTGCCAGCTCACCTCGGCGGGAGTTGGGGAAAAATGAGCAGTTCTTC; CDR3 protein: CASSPRRELGKNEQFF
J gene: TRBJ1-4; D gene: .; clone size: .; V gene: TRBV6-1; CDR3 DNA: TGTGCCAGCAGTGAAAGGGATGGGGCGGCTGAAAAACTGTTTTTT; CDR3 protein: CASSERDGAAEKLFF
J gene: TRBJ2-1; D gene: TRBD2; clone size: .; V gene: TRBV2; CDR3 DNA: TGTGCCAGCAGTAAGGGACTAGCGGGAGGGCCAGGCAATGAGCAGTTCTTC; CDR3 protein: CASSKGLAGGPGNEQFF
J gene: TRBJ2-7; D gene: .; clone size: .; V gene: TRBV6-1; CDR3 DNA: TGTGCCAGCAGTGTAGGCAGTTCCTACGAGCAGTACTTC; CDR3 protein: CASSVGSSYEQYF
J gene: TRBJ2-1; D gene: .; clone size: .; V gene: TRBV5-3; CDR3 DNA: TGTGCCAGAAATCGGCAGGGGTACAATGAGCAGTTCTTC; CDR3 protein: CARNRQGYNEQFF
J gene: TRBJ1-2; D gene: .; clone size: .; V gene: TRBV15; CDR3 DNA: TGTGCCACCAGCAGAGAGAACTATGGCTACACCTTC; CDR3 protein: CATSRENYGYTF
J gene: TRBJ2-7; D gene: .; clone size: once; V gene: TRBV7-2; CDR3 DNA: TGTGCCAGCAGCTTAGACAGACTATACGAGCAGTACTTC; CDR3 protein: CASSLDRLYEQYF
J gene: TRBJ2-7; D gene: .; clone size: .; V gene: TRBV23-1; CDR3 DNA: TGCGCCAGCAGTCAAAGGGGTACCACGGGATGGGCAGCGGTACACCACCCGTACTTC; CDR3 protein: CASSQRGTTGWAAVHHPYF
J gene: TRBJ2-7; D gene: .; clone size: once; V gene: TRBV9; CDR3 DNA: TGTGCCAGCAGCCCAGGGACGGGGGCCTACGAGCAGTACTTC; CDR3 protein: CASSPGTGAYEQYF
J gene: TRBJ2-5; D gene: TRBD2; clone size: once; V gene: TRBV5-1; CDR3 DNA: TGCGCCAGCAGCCCTACTAGCGGGAGACGTGCAGAGACCCAGTACTTC; CDR3 protein: CASSPTSGRRAETQYF
J gene: TRBJ2-7; D gene: TRBD2; clone size: .; V gene: TRBV7-2; CDR3 DNA: TGTGCCAGCAGCTTCGGACTAGCGGGAGTCACAGCCTCCTACGAGCAGTACTTC; CDR3 protein: CASSFGLAGVTASYEQYF
J gene: TRBJ2-7; D gene: .; clone size: .; V gene: TRBV2; CDR3 DNA: TGTGCCAGTTCGTCGGGACTTCTATACGAGCAGTACTTC; CDR3 protein: CASSSGLLYEQYF
J gene: TRBJ1-3; D gene: .; clone size: .; V gene: TRBV7-2; CDR3 DNA: TGTGCCAGCAGCCCCTTCGCGGGAAACACCATATATTTT; CDR3 protein: CASSPFAGNTIYF
J gene: TRBJ1-2; D gene: .; clone size: .; V gene: TRBV4-3; CDR3 DNA: TGCGCCAGCAGCCAAGATGTAACTCGGAGGAATGGCTACACCTTC; CDR3 protein: CASSQDVTRRNGYTF
J gene: TRBJ2-1; D gene: TRBD2; clone size: .; V gene: TRBV7-9; CDR3 DNA: TGTGCCAGCGTACCGGGACTAGCGGGCATTAATGAGCAGTTCTTC; CDR3 protein: CASVPGLAGINEQFF
J gene: TRBJ1-3; D gene: .; clone size: .; V gene: TRBV7-2; CDR3 DNA: TGTGCCAGCAGCTTAAGGTCGGGATCCGGAAACACCATATATTTT; CDR3 protein: CASSLRSGSGNTIYF